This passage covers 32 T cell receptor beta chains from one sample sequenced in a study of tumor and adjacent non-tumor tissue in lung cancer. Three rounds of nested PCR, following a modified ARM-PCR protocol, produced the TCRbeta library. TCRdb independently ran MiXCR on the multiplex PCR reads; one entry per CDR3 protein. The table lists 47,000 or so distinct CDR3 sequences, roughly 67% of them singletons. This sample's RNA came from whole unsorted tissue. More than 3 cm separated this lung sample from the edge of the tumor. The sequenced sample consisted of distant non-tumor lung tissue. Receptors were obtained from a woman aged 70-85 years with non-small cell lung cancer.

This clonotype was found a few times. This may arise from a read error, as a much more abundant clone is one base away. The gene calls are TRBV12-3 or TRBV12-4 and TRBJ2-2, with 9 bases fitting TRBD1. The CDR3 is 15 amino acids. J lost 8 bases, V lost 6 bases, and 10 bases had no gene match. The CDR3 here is CASRLGTGLSGELFF. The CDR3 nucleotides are TGTGCCAGCAGGCTAGGGACAGGGCTTTCTGGGGAGCTGTTTTTT.

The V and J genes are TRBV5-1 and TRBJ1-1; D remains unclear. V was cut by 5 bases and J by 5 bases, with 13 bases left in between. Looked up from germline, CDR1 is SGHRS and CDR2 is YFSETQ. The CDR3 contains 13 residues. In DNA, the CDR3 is TGCGCCAGCAGTGGGAGACATCAGACTGAAGCTTTCTTT. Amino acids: CASSGRHQTEAFF.

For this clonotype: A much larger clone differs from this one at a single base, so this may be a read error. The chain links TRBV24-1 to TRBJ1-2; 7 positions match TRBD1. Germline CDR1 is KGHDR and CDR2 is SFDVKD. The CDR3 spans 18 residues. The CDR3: CATSDPQTGLLEDYGCTF. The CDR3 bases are TGTGCCACCAGTGATCCCCAGACAGGGCTTCTGGAAGACTATGGCTGCACCTTC.

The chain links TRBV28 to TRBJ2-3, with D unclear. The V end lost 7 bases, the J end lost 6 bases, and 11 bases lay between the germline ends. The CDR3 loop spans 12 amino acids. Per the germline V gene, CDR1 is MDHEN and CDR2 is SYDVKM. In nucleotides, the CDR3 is TGTGCCAGCACTTTCATATCGGATACGCAGTATTTT. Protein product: CASTFISDTQYF.

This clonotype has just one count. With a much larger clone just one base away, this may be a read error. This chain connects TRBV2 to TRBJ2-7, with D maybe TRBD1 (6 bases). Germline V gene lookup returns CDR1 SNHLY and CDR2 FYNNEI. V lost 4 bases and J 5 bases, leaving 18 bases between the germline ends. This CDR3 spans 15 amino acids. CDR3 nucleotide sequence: TGTGCCAGCAGTGTGGGGCGGACAGAGACCCACGAGCAGTACTTC. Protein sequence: CASSVGRTETHEQYF.

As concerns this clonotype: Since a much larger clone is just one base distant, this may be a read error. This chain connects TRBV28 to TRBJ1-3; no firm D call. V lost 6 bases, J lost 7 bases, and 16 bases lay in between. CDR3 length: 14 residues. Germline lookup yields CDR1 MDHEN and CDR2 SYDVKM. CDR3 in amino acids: CASSKPSAGNTIYF. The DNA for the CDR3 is TGTGCCAGCAGCAAACCATCTGCCGGCAACACCATATATTTT.

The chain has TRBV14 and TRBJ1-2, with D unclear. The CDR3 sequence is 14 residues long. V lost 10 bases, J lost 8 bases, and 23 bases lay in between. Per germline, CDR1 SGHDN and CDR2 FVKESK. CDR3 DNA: TGTGCCACCTACCCCAAGGAGCTTAATGAGGGCTACACCTTC. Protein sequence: CATYPKELNEGYTF. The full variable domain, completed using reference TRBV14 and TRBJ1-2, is EAGVTQFPSHSVIEKGQTVTLRCDPISGHDNLYWYRRVMGKEIKFLLHFVKESKQDESGMPNNRFLAERTGGTYSTLKVQPAELEDSGVYFCATYPKELNEGYTFGSGTRLTVV.

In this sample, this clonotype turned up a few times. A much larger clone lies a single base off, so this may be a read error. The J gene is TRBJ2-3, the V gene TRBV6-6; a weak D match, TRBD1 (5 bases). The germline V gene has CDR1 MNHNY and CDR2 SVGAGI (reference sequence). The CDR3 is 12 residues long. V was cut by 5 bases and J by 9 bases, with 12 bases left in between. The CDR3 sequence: CASSPTWGTQYF. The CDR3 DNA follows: TGTGCCAGCAGTCCTACATGGGGCACGCAGTATTTT.

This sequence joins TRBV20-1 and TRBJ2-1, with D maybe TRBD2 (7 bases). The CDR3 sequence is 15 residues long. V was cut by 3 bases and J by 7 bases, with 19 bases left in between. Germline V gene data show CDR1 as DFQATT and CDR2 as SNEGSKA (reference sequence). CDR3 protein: CSASSGGGRGNEQFF. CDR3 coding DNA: TGCAGTGCTAGTTCTGGTGGGGGGAGGGGGAATGAGCAGTTCTTC.

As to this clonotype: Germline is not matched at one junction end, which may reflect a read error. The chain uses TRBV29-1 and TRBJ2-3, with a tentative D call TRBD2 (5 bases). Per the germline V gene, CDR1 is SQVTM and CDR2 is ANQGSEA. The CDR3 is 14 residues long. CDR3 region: CTVEMGEVTDTQYF. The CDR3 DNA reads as TGCACCGTTGAGATGGGAGAGGTGACAGATACGCAGTATTTT.

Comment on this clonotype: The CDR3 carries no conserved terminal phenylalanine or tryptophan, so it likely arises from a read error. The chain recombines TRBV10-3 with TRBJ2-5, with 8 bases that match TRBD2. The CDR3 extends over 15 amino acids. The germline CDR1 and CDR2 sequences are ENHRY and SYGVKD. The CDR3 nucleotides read TGTTCCATCTCTCTATCGGGGGGGATCCAAGAGACCCAGTACCTC. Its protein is CSISLSGGIQETQYL.

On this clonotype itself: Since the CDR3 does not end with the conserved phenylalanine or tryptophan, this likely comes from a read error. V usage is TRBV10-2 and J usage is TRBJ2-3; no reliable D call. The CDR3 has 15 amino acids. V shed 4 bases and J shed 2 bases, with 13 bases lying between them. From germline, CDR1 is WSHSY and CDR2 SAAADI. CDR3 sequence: CASSGSQIHTDTQYS. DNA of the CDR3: TGCGCCAGCAGTGGATCACAGATTCACACAGATACGCAGTATTCT.

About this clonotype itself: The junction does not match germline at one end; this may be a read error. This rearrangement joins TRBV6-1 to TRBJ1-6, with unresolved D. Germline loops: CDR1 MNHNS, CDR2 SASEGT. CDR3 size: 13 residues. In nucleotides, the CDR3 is TGCGCCACTGCTGCTTCGCTGTATTCACCCCTCCACTTT. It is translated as CATAASLYSPLHF.

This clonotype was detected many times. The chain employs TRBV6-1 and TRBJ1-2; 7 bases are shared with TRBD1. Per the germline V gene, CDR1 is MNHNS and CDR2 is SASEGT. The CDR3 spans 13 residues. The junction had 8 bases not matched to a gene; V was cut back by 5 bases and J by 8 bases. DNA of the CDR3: TGTGCCAGCAGTAATACAGGGGTTGGCGGCTACACCTTC. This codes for CASSNTGVGGYTF.

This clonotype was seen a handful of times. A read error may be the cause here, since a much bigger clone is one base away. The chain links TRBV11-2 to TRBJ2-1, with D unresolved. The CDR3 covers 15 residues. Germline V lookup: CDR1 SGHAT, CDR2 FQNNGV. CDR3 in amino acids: CVSSPAAAWSNEQFF. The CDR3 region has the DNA TGTGTCAGCAGCCCCGCGGCAGCTTGGTCGAATGAGCAGTTCTTC.

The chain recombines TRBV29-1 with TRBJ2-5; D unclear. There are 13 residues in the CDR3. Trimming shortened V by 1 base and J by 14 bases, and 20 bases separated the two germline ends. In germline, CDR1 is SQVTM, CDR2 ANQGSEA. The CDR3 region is CSVEVSSQETRYF. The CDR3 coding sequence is TGCAGCGTTGAAGTTTCTTCACAAGAGACCCGATACTTC.

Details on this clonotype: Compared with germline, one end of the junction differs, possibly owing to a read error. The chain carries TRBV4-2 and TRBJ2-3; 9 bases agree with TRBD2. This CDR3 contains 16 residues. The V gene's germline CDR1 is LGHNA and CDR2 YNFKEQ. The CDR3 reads CDSSQEGSGRTDTLYF. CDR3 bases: TGTGACAGCAGCCAAGAGGGCAGCGGGAGGACAGATACGCTGTATTTT.

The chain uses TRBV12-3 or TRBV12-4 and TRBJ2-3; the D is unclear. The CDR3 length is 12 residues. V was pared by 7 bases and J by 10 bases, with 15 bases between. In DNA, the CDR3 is TGTGCCAGCATCGGGCTCGCGGATGCGCAGTATTTT. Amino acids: CASIGLADAQYF.

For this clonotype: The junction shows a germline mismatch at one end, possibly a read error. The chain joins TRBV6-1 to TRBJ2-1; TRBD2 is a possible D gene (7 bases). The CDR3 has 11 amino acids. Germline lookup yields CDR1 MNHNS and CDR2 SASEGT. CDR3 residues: CAGGGEGEQLF. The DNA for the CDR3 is TGTGCCGGCGGGGGAGAGGGGGAACAGCTCTTC.

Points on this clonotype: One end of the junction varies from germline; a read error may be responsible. For the CDR3, the DNA is TGTGCCAGCAGTTTCGGGGTGGTCTACGAGCAGCACTTC. It specifies CASSFGVVYEQHF. This sequence joins TRBV28 and TRBJ2-7; tentative D call: TRBD2 (5 bases). Germline lookup yields CDR1 MDHEN and CDR2 SYDVKM. This CDR3 is 13 amino acids long.

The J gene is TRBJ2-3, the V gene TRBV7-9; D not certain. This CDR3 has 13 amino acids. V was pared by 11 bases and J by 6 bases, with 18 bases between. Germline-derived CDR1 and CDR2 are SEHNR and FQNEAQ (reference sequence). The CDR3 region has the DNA TGTGCCGACATGTTGAGAGATGTGGATACGCAGTATTTT. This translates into CADMLRDVDTQYF.

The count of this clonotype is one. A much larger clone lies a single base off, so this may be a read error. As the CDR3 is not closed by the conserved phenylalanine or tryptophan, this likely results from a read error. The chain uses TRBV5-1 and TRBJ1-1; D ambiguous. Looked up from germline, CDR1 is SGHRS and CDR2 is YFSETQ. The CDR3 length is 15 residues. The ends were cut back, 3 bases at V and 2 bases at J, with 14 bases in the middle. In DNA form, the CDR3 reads TGCGCCAGCAGCTCACAGACGTTTGTTAACACTGAAGCTTTCTAT. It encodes CASSSQTFVNTEAFY.

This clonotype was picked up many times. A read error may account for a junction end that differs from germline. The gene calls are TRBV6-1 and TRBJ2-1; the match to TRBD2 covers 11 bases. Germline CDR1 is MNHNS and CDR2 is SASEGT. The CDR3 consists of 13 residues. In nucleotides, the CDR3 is TGTGCCGTTCTAGCGGGAGGATACAGTGAGCAGTTCTTC. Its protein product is CAVLAGGYSEQFF.

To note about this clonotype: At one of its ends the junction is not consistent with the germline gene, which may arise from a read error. The CDR3 loop is CTSRPSASGRNEQFF. In DNA, the CDR3 is TGTACCAGCAGACCATCGGCTAGCGGGAGAAATGAGCAATTCTTC. This chain joins TRBV6-1 and TRBJ2-1, with 10 bases identical to TRBD2. The CDR3 sequence is 15 residues long. Per germline, CDR1 MNHNS and CDR2 SASEGT.

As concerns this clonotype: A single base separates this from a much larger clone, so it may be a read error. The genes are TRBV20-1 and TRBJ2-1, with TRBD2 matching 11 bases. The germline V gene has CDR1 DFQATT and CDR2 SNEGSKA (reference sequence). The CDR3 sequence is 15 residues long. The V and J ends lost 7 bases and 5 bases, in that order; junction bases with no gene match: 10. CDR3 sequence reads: CSVSLLAGGDNEQFF. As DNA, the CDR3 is TGCAGTGTTAGCCTCCTAGCGGGAGGTGACAATGAGCAGTTCTTC.

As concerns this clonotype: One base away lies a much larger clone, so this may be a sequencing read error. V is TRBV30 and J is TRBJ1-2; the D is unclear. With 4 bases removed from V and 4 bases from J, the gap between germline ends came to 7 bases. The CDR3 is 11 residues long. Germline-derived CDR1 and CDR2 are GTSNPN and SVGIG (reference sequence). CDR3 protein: CAWNITYGYTF. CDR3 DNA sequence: TGTGCCTGGAACATTACCTATGGCTACACCTTC. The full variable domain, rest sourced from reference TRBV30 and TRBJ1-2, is SQTIHQWPATLVQPVGSPLSLECTVEGTSNPNLYWYRQAAGRGLQLLFYSVGIGQISSEVPQNLSASRPQDRQFILSSKKLLLSDSGFYLCAWNITYGYTFGSGTRLTVV.

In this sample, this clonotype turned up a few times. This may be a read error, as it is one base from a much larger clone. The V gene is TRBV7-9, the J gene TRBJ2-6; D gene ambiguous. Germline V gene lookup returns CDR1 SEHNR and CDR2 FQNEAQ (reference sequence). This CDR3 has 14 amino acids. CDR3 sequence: CASSWSSGVNVLTF. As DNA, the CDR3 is TGTGCCAGCAGCTGGAGCTCTGGGGTCAACGTCCTGACTTTC.

CDR3 nucleotide sequence: TGTGCCAGCAGCCATGTGACAGCGCCAAACACTGAAGCTTTCTTT. This encodes CASSHVTAPNTEAFF. The chain employs TRBV11-1 and TRBJ1-1; D possibly corresponds to TRBD1 (5 bases). The CDR3 has 15 amino acids. Looked up from germline, CDR1 is SGHAT and CDR2 is FQDESV (reference sequence). Trimming took off 5 bases at V and 2 bases at J, with 15 bases between the two ends.

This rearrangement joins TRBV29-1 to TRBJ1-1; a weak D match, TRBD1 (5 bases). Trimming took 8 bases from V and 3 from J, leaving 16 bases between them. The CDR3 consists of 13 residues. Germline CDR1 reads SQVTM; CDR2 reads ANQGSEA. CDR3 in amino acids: CSIEGTGYTEAFF. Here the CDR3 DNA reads TGCAGCATAGAAGGGACGGGATACACTGAAGCTTTCTTT.

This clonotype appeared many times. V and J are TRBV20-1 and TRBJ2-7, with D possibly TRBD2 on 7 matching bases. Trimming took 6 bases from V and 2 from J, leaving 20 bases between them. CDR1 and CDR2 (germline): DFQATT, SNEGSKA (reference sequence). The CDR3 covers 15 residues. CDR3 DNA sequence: TGCAGTGCCGGGGGGCCTGATATGAAAGCCTACGAGCAGTACTTC. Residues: CSAGGPDMKAYEQYF.

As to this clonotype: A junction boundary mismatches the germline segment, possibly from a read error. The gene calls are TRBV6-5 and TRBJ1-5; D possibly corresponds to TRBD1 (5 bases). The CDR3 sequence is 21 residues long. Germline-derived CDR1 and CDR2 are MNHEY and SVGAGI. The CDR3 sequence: CDSGYSLSRYKEPGRNQPQHF. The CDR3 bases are TGTGACAGCGGTTACTCTCTCAGCCGGTATAAGGAACCAGGGAGAAATCAGCCCCAGCATTTT.

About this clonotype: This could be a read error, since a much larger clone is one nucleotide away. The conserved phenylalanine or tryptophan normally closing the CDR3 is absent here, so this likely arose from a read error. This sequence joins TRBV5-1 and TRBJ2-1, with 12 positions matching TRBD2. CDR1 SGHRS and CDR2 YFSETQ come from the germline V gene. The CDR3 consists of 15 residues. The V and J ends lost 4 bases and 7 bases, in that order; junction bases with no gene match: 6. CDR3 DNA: TGCGCCAGCAGCATGACTAGCGGGAGATGGAATGAGCAGTTCTCC. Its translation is CASSMTSGRWNEQFS.